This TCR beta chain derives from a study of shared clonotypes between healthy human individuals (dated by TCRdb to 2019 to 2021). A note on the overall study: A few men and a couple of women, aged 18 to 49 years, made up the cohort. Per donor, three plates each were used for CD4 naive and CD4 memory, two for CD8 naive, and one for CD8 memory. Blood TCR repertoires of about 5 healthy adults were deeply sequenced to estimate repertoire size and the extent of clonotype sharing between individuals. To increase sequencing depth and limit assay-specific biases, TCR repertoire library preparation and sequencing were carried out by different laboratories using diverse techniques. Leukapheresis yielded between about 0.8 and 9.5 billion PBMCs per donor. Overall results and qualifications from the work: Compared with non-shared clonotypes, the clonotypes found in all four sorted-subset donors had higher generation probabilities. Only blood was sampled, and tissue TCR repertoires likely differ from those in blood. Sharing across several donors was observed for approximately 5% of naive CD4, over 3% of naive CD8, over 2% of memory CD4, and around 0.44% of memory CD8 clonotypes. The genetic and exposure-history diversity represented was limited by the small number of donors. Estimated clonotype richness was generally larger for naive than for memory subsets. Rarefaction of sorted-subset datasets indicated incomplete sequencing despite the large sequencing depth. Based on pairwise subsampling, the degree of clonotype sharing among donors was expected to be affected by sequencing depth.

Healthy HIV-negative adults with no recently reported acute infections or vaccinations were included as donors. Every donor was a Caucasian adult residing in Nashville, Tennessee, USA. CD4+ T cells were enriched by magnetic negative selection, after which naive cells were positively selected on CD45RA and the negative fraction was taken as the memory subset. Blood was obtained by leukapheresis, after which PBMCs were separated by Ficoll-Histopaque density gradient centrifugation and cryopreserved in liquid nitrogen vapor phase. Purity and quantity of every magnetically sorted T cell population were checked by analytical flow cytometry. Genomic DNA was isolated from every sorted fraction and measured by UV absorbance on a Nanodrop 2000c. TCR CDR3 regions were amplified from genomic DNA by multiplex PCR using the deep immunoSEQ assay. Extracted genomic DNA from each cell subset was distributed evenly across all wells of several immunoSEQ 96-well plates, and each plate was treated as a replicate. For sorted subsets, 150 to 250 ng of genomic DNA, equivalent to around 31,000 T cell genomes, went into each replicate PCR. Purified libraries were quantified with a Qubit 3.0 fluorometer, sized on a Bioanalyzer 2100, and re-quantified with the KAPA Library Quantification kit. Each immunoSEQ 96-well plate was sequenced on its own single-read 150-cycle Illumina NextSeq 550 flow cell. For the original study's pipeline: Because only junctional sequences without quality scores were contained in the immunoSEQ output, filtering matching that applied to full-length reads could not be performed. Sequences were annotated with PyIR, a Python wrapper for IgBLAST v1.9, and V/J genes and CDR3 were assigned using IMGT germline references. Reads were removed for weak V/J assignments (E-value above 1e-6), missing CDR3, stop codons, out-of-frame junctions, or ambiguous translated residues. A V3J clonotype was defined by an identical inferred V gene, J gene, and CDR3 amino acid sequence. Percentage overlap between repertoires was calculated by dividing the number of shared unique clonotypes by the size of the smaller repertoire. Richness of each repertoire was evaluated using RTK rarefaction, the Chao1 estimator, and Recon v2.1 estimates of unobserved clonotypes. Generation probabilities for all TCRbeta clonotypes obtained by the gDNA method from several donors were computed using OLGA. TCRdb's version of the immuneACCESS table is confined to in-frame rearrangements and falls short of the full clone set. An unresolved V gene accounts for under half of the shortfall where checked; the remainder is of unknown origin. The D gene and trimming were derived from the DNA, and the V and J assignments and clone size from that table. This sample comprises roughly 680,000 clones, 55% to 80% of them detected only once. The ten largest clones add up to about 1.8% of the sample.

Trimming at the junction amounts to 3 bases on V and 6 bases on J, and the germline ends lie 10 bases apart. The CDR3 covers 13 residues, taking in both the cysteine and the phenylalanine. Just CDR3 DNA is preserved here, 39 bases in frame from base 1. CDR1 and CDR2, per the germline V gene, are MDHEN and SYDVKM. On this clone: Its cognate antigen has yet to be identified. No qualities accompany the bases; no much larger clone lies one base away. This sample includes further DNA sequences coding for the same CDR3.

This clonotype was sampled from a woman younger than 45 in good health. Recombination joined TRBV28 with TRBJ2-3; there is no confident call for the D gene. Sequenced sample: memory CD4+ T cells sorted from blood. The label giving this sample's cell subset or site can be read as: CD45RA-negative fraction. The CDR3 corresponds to CASSLRSLDTQYF. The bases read TGTGCCAGCAGTTTGAGAAGTTTGGATACGCAGTATTTT.